The entry that follows covers one T cell receptor (beta chain) sequence. As yet, its antigen is unknown. TCRdb reprocessed the 5' RACE reads and stores each CDR3 protein as one record, lacking DNA. Recorded for this sample: some 16,000 distinct CDR3 sequences. The CDR3 spans 15 residues. The germline V gene has CDR1 SGHAT and CDR2 FQNNGV. The sample is drawn from a study of T cells expressing NK-cell markers. Overall study findings and caveats: Topping the CD3+CD56-NKG2C+ fraction as well were these clonotypes, in a few donors. Of the CD8+ T cells in a handful of donors, about 1.0-7.5% belonged to dominant NKG2C+ clonotypes.

The V call is TRBV11-2, the J call TRBJ1-4. The clonotype comes from a man aged 18-69 years in good health. Sequencing was performed on blood T cells: a sorted CD56 or NKG2C T cell subset, CD4+ or CD8+ T cells, or bulk PBMC T cells (not recorded which). CDR3 region: CASSPVGPSNEKLFF.